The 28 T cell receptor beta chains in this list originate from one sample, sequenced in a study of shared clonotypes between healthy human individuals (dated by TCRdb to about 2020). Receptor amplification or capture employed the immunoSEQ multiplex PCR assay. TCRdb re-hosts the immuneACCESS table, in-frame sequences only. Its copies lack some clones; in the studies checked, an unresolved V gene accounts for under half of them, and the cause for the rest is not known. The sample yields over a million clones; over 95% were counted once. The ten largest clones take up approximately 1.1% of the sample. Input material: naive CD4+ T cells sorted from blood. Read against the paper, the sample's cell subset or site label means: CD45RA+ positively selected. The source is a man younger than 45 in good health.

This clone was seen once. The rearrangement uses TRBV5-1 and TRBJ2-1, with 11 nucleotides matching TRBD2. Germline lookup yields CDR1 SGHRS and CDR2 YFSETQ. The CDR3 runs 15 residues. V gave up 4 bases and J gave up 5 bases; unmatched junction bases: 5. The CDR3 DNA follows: TGCGCCAGCAGCGTAGCGGGAGGGTCTCACAATGAGCAGTTCTTC. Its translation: CASSVAGGSHNEQFF.

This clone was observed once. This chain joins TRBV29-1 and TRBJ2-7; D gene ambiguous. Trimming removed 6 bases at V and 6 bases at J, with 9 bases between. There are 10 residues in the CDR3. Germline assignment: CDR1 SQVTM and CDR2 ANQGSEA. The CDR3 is CSVGAFEQYF. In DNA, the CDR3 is TGCAGCGTCGGTGCGTTCGAGCAGTACTTC.

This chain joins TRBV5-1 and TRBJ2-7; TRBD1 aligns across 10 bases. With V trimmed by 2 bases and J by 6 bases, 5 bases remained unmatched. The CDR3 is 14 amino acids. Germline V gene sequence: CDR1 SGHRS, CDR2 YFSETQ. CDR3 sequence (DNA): TGCGCCAGCAGCTTTGGGACAGGGGAGAGCGAGCAGTACTTC. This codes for CASSFGTGESEQYF.

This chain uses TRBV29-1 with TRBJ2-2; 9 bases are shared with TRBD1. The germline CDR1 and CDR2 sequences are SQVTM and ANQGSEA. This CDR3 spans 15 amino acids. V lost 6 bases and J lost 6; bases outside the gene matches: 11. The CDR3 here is CSVEYPTGGAGELFF. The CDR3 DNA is TGCAGCGTCGAATATCCGACAGGGGGGGCCGGGGAGCTGTTTTTT.

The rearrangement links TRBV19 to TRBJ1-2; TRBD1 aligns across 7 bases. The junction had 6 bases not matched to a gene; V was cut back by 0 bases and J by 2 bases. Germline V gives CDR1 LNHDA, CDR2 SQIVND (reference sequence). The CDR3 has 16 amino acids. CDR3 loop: CASSIDLDRRNYGYTF. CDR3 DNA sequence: TGTGCCAGTAGTATAGATCTGGACAGGAGGAACTATGGCTACACCTTC.

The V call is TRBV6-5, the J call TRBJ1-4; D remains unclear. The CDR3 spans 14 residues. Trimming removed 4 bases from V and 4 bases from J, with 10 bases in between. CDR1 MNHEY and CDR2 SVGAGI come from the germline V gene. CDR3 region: CASSSTYSNEKLFF. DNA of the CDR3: TGTGCCAGCAGTTCGACATACAGTAATGAAAAACTGTTTTTT.

The CDR3 loop reads CASSKDNTYEQYF. The DNA for the CDR3 is TGTGCCAGTAGTAAGGACAACACCTACGAGCAGTACTTC. The chain employs TRBV19 and TRBJ2-7, with a weak D call TRBD1 (5 bases). The CDR3 extends over 13 amino acids. Germline CDR1 reads LNHDA; CDR2 reads SQIVND (reference sequence). The V end was cut by 4 bases, the J end by 2 bases, with 9 bases between.

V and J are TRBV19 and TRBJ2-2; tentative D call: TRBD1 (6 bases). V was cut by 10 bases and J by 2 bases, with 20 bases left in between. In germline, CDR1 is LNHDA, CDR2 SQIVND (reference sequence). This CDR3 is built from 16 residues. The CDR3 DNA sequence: TGTGCCACCCAGGGGTCGAGGAGGCTAAACACCGGGGAGCTGTTTTTT. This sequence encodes CATQGSRRLNTGELFF.

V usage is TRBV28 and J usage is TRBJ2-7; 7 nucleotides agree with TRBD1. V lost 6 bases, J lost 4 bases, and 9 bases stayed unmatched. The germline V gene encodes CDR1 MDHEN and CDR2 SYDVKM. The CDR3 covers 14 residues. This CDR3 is CASRIEQGSYEQYF. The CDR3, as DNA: TGTGCCAGCAGAATAGAACAGGGGTCGTACGAGCAGTACTTC.

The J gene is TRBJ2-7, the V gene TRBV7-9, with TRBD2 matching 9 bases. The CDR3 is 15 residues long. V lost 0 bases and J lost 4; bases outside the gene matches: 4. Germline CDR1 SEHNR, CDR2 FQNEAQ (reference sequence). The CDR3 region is CASSLAAAGGYEQYF. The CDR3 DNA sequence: TGTGCCAGCAGCTTAGCGGCAGCGGGAGGATACGAGCAGTACTTC.

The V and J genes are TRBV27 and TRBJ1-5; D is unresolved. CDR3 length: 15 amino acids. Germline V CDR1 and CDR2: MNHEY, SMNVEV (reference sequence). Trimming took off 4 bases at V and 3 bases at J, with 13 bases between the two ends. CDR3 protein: CASSSRGYDNQPQHF. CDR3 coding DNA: TGTGCCAGCAGTTCTCGCGGGTACGACAATCAGCCCCAGCATTTT.

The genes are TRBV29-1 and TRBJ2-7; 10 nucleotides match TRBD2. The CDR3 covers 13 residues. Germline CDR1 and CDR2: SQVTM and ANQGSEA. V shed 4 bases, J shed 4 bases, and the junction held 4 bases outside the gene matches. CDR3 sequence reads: CSVGAAGGYEQYF. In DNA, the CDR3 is TGCAGCGTTGGTGCAGCGGGAGGGTACGAGCAGTACTTC.

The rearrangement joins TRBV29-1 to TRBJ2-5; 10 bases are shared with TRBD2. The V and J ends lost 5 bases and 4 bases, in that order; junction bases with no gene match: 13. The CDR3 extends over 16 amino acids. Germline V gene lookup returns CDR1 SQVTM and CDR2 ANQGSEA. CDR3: CSVFGLRLAGVETQYF. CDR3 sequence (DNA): TGCAGCGTTTTTGGTTTGAGGCTAGCGGGAGTAGAGACCCAGTACTTC.

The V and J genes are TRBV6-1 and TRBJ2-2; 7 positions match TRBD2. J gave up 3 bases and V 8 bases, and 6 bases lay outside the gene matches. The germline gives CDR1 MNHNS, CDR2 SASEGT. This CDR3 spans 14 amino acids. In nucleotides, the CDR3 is TGTGCCAGCTTGGTAGCGGGTGACACCGGGGAGCTGTTTTTT. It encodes CASLVAGDTGELFF.

In nucleotides, the CDR3 is TGTGCCAGCAGCAGGGACAGGGGGCGGGGCGGGGAGCTGTTTTTT. It encodes CASSRDRGRGGELFF. The rearrangement links TRBV5-4 to TRBJ2-2, with TRBD1 identical over 12 bases. CDR3 size: 15 residues. CDR1 and CDR2 (germline): SGHNT, YYREEE (reference sequence). Germline trimming cut 4 bases from V and 7 bases from J; bases unmatched to any gene: 5. The whole variable domain, filled in from reference TRBV5-4 and TRBJ2-2, reads ETGVTQSPTHLIKTRGQQVTLRCSSQSGHNTVSWYQQALGQGPQFIFQYYREEENGRGNFPPRFSGLQFPNYSSELNVNALELDDSALYLCASSRDRGRGGELFFGEGSRLTVL.

DNA of the CDR3: TGTGCCAGCAGCTTGCCTGCAGGGCTGGCGGGTGGCTACACCTTC. Amino acid sequence: CASSLPAGLAGGYTF. The chain links TRBV5-4 to TRBJ1-2, with D tentatively TRBD1 (5 bases). V lost 1 base and J 7 bases, leaving 17 bases between the germline ends. The germline V gene encodes CDR1 SGHNT and CDR2 YYREEE (reference sequence). This CDR3 has 15 residues. The whole variable domain, remainder taken from reference TRBV5-4 and TRBJ1-2, is ETGVTQSPTHLIKTRGQQVTLRCSSQSGHNTVSWYQQALGQGPQFIFQYYREEENGRGNFPPRFSGLQFPNYSSELNVNALELDDSALYLCASSLPAGLAGGYTFGSGTRLTVV.

Here the CDR3 DNA reads TGTGCCAGCAGCCCCCTGGGGGGCAGGGAGCAGTACTTC. This gives the protein CASSPLGGREQYF. The rearrangement links TRBV7-9 to TRBJ2-7; the D call may be TRBD1 or TRBD2 (6 bases each). From germline, CDR1 is SEHNR and CDR2 FQNEAQ (reference sequence). V lost 5 bases to trimming and J lost 7 bases, with 15 bases between them. This CDR3 is built from 13 residues. Full variable domain (missing parts from reference TRBV7-9 and TRBJ2-7): DTGVSQNPRHKITKRGQNVTFRCDPISEHNRLYWYRQTLGQGPEFLTYFQNEAQLEKSRLLSDRFSAERPKGSFSTLEIQRTEQGDSAMYLCASSPLGGREQYFGPGTRLTVT.

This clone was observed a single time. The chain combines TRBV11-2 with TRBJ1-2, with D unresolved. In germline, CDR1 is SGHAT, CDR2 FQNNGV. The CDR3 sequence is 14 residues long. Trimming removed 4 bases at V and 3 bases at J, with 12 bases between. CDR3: CASSSGPGHYGYTF. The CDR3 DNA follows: TGTGCCAGCAGCTCCGGTCCCGGGCACTATGGCTACACCTTC.

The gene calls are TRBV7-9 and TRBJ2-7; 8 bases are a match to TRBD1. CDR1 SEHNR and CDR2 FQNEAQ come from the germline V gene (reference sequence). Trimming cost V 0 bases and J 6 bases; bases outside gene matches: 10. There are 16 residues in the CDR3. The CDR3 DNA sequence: TGTGCCAGCAGCTTAGCCTCCGGGACAGGTGTCGGCGAGCAGTACTTC. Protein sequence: CASSLASGTGVGEQYF.

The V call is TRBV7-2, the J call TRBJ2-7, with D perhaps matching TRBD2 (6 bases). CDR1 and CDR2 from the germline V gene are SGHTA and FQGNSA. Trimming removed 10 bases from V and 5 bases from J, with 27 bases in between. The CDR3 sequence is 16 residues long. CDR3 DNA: TGTGCCACTAGCGCCACATCCCCGGGAGACAATAACGAGCAGTACTTC. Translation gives CATSATSPGDNNEQYF.

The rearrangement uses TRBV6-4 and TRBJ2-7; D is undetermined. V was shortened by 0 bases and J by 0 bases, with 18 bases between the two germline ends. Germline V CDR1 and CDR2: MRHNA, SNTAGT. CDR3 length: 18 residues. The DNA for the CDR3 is TGTGCCAGCAGTGACTCGAATTCCTCAAACTTCTTCTCCTACGAGCAGTACTTC. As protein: CASSDSNSSNFFSYEQYF.

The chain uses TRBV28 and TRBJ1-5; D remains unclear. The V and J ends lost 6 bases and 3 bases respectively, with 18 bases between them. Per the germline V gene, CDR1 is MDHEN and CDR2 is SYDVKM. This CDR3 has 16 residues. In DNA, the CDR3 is TGTGCCAGCAGCTCGGTGTTGAGCCGCTTCAATCAGCCCCAGCATTTT. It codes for CASSSVLSRFNQPQHF.

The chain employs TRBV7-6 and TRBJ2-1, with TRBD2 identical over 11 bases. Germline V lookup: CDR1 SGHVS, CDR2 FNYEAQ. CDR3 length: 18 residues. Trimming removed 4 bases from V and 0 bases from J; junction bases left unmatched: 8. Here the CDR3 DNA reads TGTGCCAGCAGCTCCAGGACTAGCGGGCGATACTCCTACAATGAGCAGTTCTTC. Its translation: CASSSRTSGRYSYNEQFF.

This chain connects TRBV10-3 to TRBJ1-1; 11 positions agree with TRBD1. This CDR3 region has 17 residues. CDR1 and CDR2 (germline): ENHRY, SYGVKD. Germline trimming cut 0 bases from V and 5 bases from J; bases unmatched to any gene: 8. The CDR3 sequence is CAISESTDRGRLTEAFF. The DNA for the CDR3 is TGTGCCATCAGTGAGTCGACGGACAGGGGGCGGTTAACTGAAGCTTTCTTT.

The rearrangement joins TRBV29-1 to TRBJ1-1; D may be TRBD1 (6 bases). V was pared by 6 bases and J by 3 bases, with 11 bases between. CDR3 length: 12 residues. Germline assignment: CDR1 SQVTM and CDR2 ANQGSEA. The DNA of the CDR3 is TGCAGCGTAGAGACAGGCCACACTGAAGCTTTCTTT. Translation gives CSVETGHTEAFF.

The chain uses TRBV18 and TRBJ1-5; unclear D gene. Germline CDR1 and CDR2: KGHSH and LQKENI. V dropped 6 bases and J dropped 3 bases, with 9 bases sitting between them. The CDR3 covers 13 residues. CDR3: CASSIGNNQPQHF. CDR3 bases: TGTGCCAGCTCGATCGGGAACAATCAGCCCCAGCATTTT.

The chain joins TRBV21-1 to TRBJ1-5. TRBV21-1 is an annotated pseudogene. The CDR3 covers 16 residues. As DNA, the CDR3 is TGTGCCAGGACGATGGAAAACTGGGTAACCAGTCAGCCCCAGCATTTT. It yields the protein CARTMENWVTSQPQHF.

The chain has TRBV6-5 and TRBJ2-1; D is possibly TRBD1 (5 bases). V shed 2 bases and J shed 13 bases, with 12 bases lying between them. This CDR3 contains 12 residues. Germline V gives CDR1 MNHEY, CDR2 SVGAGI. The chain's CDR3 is CASSYRGDRQFF. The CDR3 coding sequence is TGTGCCAGCAGTTACAGGGGTGACAGACAGTTCTTC.